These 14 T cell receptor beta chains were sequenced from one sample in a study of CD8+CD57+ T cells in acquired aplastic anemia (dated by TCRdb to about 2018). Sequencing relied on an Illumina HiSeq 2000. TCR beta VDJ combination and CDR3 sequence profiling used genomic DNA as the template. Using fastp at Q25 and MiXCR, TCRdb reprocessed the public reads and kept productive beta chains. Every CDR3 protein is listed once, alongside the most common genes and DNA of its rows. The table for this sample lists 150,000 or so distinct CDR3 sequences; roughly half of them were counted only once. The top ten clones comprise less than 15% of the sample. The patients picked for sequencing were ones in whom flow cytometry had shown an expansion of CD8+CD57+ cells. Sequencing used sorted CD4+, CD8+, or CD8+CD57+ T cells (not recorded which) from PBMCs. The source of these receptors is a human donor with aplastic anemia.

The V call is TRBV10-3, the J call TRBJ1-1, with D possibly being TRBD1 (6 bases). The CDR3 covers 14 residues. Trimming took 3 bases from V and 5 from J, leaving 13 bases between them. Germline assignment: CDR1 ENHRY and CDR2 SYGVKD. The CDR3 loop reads CAISEGRGRTEAFF. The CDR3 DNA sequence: TGTGCCATCAGTGAAGGCAGGGGACGAACTGAAGCTTTCTTT.

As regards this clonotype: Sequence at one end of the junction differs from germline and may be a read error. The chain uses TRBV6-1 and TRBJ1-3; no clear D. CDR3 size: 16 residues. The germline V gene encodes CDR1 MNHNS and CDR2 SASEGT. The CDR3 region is CARSEYLLGAGNTIYF. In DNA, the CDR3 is TGTGCCCGCAGTGAATACCTCTTAGGAGCTGGAAACACCATATATTTT.

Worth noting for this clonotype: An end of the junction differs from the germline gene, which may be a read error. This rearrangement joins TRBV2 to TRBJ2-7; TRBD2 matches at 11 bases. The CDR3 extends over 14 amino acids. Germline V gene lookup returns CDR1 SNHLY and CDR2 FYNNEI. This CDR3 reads CASTSGGLSFEQYF. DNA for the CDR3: TGTGCCAGTACTAGCGGGGGCCTCTCCTTCGAGCAGTACTTC.

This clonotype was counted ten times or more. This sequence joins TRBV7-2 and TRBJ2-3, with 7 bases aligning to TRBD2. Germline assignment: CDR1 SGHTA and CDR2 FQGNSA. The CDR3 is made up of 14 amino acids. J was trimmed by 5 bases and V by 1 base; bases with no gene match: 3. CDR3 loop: CASSLVPGGDTQYF. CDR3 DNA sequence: TGTGCCAGCAGCTTAGTACCGGGAGGAGATACGCAGTATTTT.

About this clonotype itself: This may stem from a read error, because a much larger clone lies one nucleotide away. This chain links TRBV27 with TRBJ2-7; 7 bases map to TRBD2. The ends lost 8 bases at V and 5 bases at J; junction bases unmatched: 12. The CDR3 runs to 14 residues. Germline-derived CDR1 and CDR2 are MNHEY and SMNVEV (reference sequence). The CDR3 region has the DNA TGTGCCAGCGGTCCCCGAGCGGGGAGGAACGAGCAGTACTTC. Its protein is CASGPRAGRNEQYF.

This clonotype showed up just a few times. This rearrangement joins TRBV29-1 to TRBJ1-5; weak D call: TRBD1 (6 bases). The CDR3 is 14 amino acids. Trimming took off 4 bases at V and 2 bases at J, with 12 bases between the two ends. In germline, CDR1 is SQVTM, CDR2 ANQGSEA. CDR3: CSVVSGAGNQPQHF. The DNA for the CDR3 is TGCAGCGTTGTATCGGGGGCGGGCAATCAGCCCCAGCATTTT.

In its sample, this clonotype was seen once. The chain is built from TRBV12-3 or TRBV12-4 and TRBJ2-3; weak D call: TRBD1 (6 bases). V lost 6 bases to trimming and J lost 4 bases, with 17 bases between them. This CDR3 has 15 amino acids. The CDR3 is CASRRDNLPPDTQYF. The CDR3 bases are TGTGCCAGCAGACGGGACAACCTCCCCCCAGATACGCAGTATTTT.

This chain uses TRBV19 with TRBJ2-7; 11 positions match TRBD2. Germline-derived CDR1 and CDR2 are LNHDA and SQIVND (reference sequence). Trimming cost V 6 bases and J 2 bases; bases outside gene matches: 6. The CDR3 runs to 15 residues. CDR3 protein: CASSILAGETYEQYF. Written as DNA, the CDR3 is TGTGCCAGTAGCATACTAGCGGGGGAAACCTACGAGCAGTACTTC.

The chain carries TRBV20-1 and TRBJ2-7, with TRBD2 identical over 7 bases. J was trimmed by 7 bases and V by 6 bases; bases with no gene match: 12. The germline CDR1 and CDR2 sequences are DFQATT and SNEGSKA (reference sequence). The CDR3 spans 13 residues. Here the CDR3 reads CSAMGGGMEEQYF. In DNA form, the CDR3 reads TGCAGTGCCATGGGGGGGGGTATGGAGGAGCAGTACTTC.

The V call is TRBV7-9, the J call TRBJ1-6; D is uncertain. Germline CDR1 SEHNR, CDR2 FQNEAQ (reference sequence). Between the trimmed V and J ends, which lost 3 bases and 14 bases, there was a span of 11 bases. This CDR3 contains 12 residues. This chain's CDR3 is CASSLVGETLHF. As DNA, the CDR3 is TGTGCCAGCAGCTTGGTTGGGGAAACCCTCCACTTT.

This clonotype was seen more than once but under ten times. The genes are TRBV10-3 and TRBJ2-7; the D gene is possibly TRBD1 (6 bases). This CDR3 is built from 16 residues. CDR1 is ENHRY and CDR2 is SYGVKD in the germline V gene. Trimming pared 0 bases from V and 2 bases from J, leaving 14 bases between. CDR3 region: CAISESLGDTTYEQYF. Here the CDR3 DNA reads TGTGCCATCAGTGAGTCGTTAGGGGACACTACCTACGAGCAGTACTTC.

The chain's CDR3 is CASSSWRETQYF. The CDR3 DNA reads TGTGCCAGCAGCTCTTGGAGGGAGACCCAGTACTTC. The chain carries TRBV7-9 and TRBJ2-5; a possible D gene is TRBD2 (5 bases). CDR3 length: 12 amino acids. Trimming left V 4 bases short and J 5 bases short, with 8 bases between. From germline, CDR1 is SEHNR and CDR2 FQNEAQ (reference sequence).

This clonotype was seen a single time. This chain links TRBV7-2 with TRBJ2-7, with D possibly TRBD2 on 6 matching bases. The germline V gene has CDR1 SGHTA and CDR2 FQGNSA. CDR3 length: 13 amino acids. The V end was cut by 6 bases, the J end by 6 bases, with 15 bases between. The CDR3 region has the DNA TGTGCCAGCAGGCATTTTGGAGGGGTCGAGCAGTACTTC. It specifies CASRHFGGVEQYF.

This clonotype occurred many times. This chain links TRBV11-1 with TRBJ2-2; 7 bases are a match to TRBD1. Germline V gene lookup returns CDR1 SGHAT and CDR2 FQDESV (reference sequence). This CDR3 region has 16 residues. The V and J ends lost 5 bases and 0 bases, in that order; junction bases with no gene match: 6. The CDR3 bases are TGTGCCAGCAGCAATGAAGGGGGCCCGAACACCGGGGAGCTGTTTTTT. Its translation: CASSNEGGPNTGELFF.